The next 13 T cell receptor beta chains were all read from a single sample in a study of OX40 agonist ivuxolimab in advanced cancers. Method: immunoSEQ multiplex PCR; TCRdb's copy keeps in-frame clones and lacks some. Here the sample spans fewer than 40,000 clones, about 81% being singletons. This material consisted of CD4+ or CD8+ T cells sorted from blood, taken in a trial of the OX40 agonist ivuxolimab. These receptors originate from an adult with an advanced solid tumor such as melanoma, head and neck, liver or kidney cancer.

This clone was detected only once. The rearrangement links TRBV7-6 to TRBJ1-2, with D perhaps matching TRBD1 (5 bases). The CDR3 has 16 residues. V lost 5 bases and J lost 0, with 16 bases in between. The germline V gene encodes CDR1 SGHVS and CDR2 FNYEAQ. The CDR3 DNA sequence: TGTGCCAGCAGCCAACAGGCAGGCCTTACTAACTATGGCTACACCTTC. Encoded protein: CASSQQAGLTNYGYTF.

The chain joins TRBV2 to TRBJ2-7; TRBD2 matches 9 bases. CDR1 and CDR2 (germline): SNHLY, FYNNEI. V gave up 1 base and J gave up 1 base; unmatched junction bases: 2. This CDR3 is built from 15 residues. CDR3 coding DNA: TGTGCCAGCAGTGAAGATGCGGGAGGGTCCTACGAGCAGTACTTC. This translates into CASSEDAGGSYEQYF.

V is TRBV5-1 and J is TRBJ2-5, with 10 nucleotides matching TRBD1. Germline V lookup: CDR1 SGHRS, CDR2 YFSETQ. The CDR3 length is 16 residues. With V trimmed by 0 bases and J by 5 bases, 7 bases remained unmatched. CDR3 sequence (DNA): TGCGCCAGCAGCTTGGCGGGACAGGGGTCGTGGGAGACCCAGTACTTC. This sequence encodes CASSLAGQGSWETQYF.

In this sample, this clone turned up once. The chain links TRBV7-9 to TRBJ2-2, with TRBD2 as a possible D gene (6 bases). V was cut by 2 bases and J by 1 base, with 8 bases left in between. The germline gives CDR1 SEHNR, CDR2 FQNEAQ (reference sequence). The CDR3 extends over 15 amino acids. Here the CDR3 reads CASSLNGRNTGELFF. The CDR3 DNA reads as TGTGCCAGCAGCTTAAACGGGAGGAACACCGGGGAGCTGTTTTTT. Drawing the rest from reference TRBV7-9 and TRBJ2-2, the complete variable domain is DTGVSQNPRHKITKRGQNVTFRCDPISEHNRLYWYRQTLGQGPEFLTYFQNEAQLEKSRLLSDRFSAERPKGSFSTLEIQRTEQGDSAMYLCASSLNGRNTGELFFGEGSRLTVL.

In its sample, this clone was seen once. In nucleotides, the CDR3 is TGTGCCAGCACCGACCCGGGACAACTGAACACTGAAGCTTTCTTT. It yields the protein CASTDPGQLNTEAFF. V gene TRBV28 combines with J gene TRBJ1-1; perhaps TRBD1 as D (6 bases). CDR3 length equals 15 residues. Trimming removed 7 bases from V and 0 bases from J, with 15 bases in between. The germline V gene encodes CDR1 MDHEN and CDR2 SYDVKM.

The chain couples TRBV9 to TRBJ2-7, with TRBD1 as a possible D gene (5 bases). Per the germline V gene, CDR1 is SGDLS and CDR2 is YYNGEE. The length of the CDR3 is 15 residues. Trimming removed 0 bases from V and 4 bases from J, with 14 bases in between. The CDR3 spells CASSVGQGRMYEQYF. The CDR3 DNA is TGTGCCAGCAGCGTAGGGCAGGGTCGTATGTACGAGCAGTACTTC.

This rearrangement joins TRBV7-2 to TRBJ2-7; TRBD2 matches 13 bases. Germline V gene lookup returns CDR1 SGHTA and CDR2 FQGNSA. This CDR3 is 16 amino acids long. V lost 5 bases and J lost 2; bases outside the gene matches: 6. This chain's CDR3 is CASSITGTSGTYEQYF. In nucleotides, the CDR3 is TGTGCCAGCAGCATAACCGGGACTAGCGGGACCTACGAGCAGTACTTC. Looking up the rest from reference TRBV7-2 and TRBJ2-7 gives the full variable domain: GAGVSQSPSNKVTEKGKDVELRCDPISGHTALYWYRQSLGQGLEFLIYFQGNSAPDKSGLPSDRFSAERTGGSVSTLTIQRTQQEDSAVYLCASSITGTSGTYEQYFGPGTRLTVT.

The sample holds a few counts of this clone. The CDR3 DNA sequence: TGTGCCAGCAGTGACAGGGGGCAGTTCTTC. It translates to CASSDRGQFF. The J gene is TRBJ2-1, the V gene TRBV28; 8 bases are shared with TRBD1. Germline V gene data show CDR1 as MDHEN and CDR2 as SYDVKM. CDR3 length: 10 residues. Losses at the gene ends were 5 bases for V and 12 bases for J; bases not matched to a gene: 0.

The chain links TRBV6-1 to TRBJ2-1; unclear D gene. CDR1 MNHNS and CDR2 SASEGT come from the germline V gene. The CDR3 spans 16 residues. Trimming took off 2 bases at V and 5 bases at J, with 16 bases between the two ends. This CDR3 reads CASSENFLGQDNEQFF. CDR3 nucleotides: TGTGCCAGCAGTGAAAATTTCTTAGGGCAGGACAATGAGCAGTTCTTC.

The V gene is TRBV9, the J gene TRBJ1-1; TRBD1 might be the D (6 bases). CDR1 and CDR2 from the germline V gene are SGDLS and YYNGEE. This CDR3 contains 15 residues. The germline V and J ends were trimmed by 1 base and 4 bases, with 14 bases remaining between them. CDR3 in DNA: TGTGCCAGCAGCGTAAGTGGGGGCTTCGTCACTGAAGCTTTCTTT. This encodes CASSVSGGFVTEAFF.

The chain couples TRBV27 to TRBJ2-5, with D perhaps given as TRBD1 or TRBD2 (6 bases each). The CDR3 runs to 14 residues. Germline CDR1 and CDR2: MNHEY and SMNVEV (reference sequence). The V gene lost 6 bases and the J gene lost 5 bases, with 16 bases spanning the gap. This CDR3 is CASRGAGAGETQYF. The DNA of the CDR3 is TGTGCCAGCAGGGGGGCAGGGGCGGGGGAGACCCAGTACTTC.

The chain couples TRBV7-9 to TRBJ1-6, with D uncertain. Germline V gene sequence: CDR1 SEHNR, CDR2 FQNEAQ (reference sequence). This CDR3 contains 17 residues. V lost 5 bases to trimming and J lost 8 bases, with 22 bases between them. The CDR3 loop is CASSQPRTPFGDSPLHF. The CDR3 nucleotides are TGTGCCAGCAGCCAACCCCGGACCCCTTTTGGTGATTCACCCCTCCACTTT.

This clone was observed a few times. J is TRBJ1-1 and V is TRBV7-9, with unresolved D. The CDR3 is made up of 13 amino acids. Germline V gene lookup returns CDR1 SEHNR and CDR2 FQNEAQ (reference sequence). V lost 1 base and J lost 6, with 9 bases in between. DNA for the CDR3: TGTGCCAGCAGCTTAGAACAGATTCCTGAAGCTTTCTTT. Amino acids: CASSLEQIPEAFF.